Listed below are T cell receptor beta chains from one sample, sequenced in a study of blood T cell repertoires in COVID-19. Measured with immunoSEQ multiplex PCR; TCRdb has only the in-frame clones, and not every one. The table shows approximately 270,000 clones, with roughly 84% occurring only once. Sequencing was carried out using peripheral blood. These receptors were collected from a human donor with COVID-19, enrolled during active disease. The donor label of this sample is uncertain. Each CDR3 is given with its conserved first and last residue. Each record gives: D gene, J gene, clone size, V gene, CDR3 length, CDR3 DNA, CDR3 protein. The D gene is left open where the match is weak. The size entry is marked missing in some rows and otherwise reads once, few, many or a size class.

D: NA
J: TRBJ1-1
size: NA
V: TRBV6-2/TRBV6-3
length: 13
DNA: TGTGCCAGCAGTTACTCGATCGGGTTTGAAGCTTTCTTT
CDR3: CASSYSIGFEAFF

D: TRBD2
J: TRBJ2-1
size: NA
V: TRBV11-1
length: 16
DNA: TGTGCCAGCAGCGCGTTTTTAGCGGGAGGTTTGGATGAGCAGTTCTTC
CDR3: CASSAFLAGGLDEQFF

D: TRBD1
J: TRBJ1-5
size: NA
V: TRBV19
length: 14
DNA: TGTGCCAGTAGTTCAGACAGGGTCGGTCAGCCCCAGCATTTT
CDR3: CASSSDRVGQPQHF

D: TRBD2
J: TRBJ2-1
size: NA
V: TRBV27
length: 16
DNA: TGTGCCAGCAGTTCTGGCGGGGGAGAGGCCTACAATGAGCAGTTCTTC
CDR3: CASSSGGGEAYNEQFF

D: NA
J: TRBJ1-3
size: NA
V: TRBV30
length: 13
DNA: TGTGCCTGGGACCTTAGAGCTGGAAACACCATATATTTT
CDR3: CAWDLRAGNTIYF

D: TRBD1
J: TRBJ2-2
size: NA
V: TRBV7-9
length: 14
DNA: TGTGCCAGCAACAAAGACAGGGCCACCGGGGAGCTGTTTTTT
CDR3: CASNKDRATGELFF

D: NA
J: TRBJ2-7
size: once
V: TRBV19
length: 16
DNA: TGTGCCAGTAGTATGGGGGGTGGCCGGAGCTCCTACGAGCAGTACTTC
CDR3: CASSMGGGRSSYEQYF

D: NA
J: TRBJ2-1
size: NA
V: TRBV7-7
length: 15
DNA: TGTGCTAGCAGCTTAGGAACGGGTTCCTACAATGAGCAGTTCTTC
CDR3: CASSLGTGSYNEQFF

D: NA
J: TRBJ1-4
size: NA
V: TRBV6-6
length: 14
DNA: TGTGCCAGCAGTTACGCAGGGAAAGAAGAAAAACTGTTTTTT
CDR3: CASSYAGKEEKLFF

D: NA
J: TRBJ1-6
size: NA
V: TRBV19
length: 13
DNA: TGTGCCAGTAGTAGCGAAAGAGGGTCACCCCTCCACTTT
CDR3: CASSSERGSPLHF

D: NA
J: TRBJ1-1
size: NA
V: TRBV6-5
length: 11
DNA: TGTGCCAGCAGACAGAACACTGAAGCTTTCTTT
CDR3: CASRQNTEAFF

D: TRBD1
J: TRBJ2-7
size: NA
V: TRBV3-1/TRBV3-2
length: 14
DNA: TGTGCCAGCAGCCCCGGGACAGTAATCGACGAGCAGTACTTC
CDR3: CASSPGTVIDEQYF

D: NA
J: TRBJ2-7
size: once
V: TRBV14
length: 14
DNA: TGTGCCAGCAGCCAATTTTTTTTCATAGCGCCTCAGTACTTC
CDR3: CASSQFFFIAPQYF

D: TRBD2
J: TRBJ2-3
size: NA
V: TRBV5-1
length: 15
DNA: TGCGCCAGCAGCTTGGGGCGGGAGGCCGCAGATACGCAGTATTTT
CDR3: CASSLGREAADTQYF

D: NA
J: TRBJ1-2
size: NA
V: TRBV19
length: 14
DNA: TGTGCCAGTAGTATATCGGAGGGTCCAAATGGCTACACCTTC
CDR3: CASSISEGPNGYTF

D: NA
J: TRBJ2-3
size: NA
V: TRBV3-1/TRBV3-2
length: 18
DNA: TGTGCCAGCAGCCAAGTTAGGAGCGGAAATACCATTCCGGATACGCAGTATTTT
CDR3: CASSQVRSGNTIPDTQYF

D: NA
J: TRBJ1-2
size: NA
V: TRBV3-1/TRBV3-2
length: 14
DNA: TGTGCCAGCAGCCAAGTTGGGGGAGGCTATGGCTACACCTTC
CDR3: CASSQVGGGYGYTF

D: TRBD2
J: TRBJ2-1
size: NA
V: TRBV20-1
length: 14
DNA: TGCAGTGTTAGTATACTAGCGGCCTACAATGAGCAGTTCTTC
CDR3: CSVSILAAYNEQFF

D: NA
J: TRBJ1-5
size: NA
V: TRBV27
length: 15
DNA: TGTGCCAGCAGTCCTCAACCAGGGGTCAATCAGCCCCAGCATTTT
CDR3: CASSPQPGVNQPQHF

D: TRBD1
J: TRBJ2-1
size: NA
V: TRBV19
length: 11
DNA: TGTGCCAGTAGCGACAGGGGTGAGCAGTTCTTC
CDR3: CASSDRGEQFF

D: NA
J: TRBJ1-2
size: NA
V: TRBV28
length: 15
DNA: TGTGCCAGCAACCCGCTGCCTGCGAAGGGGGATGGCTACACCTTC
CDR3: CASNPLPAKGDGYTF

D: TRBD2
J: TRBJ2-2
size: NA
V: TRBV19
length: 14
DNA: TGTGCCAGTAGGGCGGGAGGTGAAACCGGGGAGCTGTTTTTT
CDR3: CASRAGGETGELFF

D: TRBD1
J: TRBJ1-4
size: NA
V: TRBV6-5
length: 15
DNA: TGTGCCAGCAGTTACGAGGGGGCTTCTAATGAAAAACTGTTTTTT
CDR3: CASSYEGASNEKLFF

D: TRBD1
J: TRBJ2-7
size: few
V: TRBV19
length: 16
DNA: TGTGCCAGTAGTGGCTGGTTGGGGACAGCCTCCTACGAGCAGTACTTC
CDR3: CASSGWLGTASYEQYF

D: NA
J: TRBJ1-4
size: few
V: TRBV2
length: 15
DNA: TGTGCCAGCAGAGTAGGTGACAGAAAAAATGAAAAACTGTTTTTT
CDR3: CASRVGDRKNEKLFF

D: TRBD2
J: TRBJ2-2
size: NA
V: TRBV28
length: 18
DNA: TGTGCCAGCACCCGGGGGGTGGGACCGGTCGGGAACACCGGGGAGCTGTTTTTT
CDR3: CASTRGVGPVGNTGELFF

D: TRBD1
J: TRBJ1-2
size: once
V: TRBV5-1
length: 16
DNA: TGCGCCAGCAGCTTGGGGACAGGGACCACAAGCTATGGCTACACCTTC
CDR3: CASSLGTGTTSYGYTF

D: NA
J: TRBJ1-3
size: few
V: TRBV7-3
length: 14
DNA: TGTGCCAGCAGCTTAGGGACTGCTGGAAACACCATATATTTT
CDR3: CASSLGTAGNTIYF

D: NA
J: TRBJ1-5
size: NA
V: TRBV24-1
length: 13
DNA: TGTGCCACCATAGGACAATCCAATCAGCCCCAGCATTTT
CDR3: CATIGQSNQPQHF

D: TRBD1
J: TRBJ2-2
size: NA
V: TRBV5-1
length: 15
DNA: TGCGCCAGCAGCCCAACAGGGGCGAACACCGGGGAGCTGTTTTTT
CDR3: CASSPTGANTGELFF

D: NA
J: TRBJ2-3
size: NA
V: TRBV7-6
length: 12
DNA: TGTGCCAGCAGCCCCCTTGGGAGCACGCAGTATTTT
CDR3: CASSPLGSTQYF